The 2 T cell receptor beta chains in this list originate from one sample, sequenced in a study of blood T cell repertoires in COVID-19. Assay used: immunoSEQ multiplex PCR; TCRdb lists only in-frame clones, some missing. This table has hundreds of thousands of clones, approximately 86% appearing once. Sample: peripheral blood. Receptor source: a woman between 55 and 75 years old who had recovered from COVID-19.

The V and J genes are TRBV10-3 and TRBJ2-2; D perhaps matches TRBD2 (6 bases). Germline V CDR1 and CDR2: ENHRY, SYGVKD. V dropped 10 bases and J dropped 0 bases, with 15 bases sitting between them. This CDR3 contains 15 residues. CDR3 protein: CATIPGVPNTGELFF. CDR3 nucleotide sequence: TGTGCCACCATACCGGGGGTACCGAACACCGGGGAGCTGTTTTTT.

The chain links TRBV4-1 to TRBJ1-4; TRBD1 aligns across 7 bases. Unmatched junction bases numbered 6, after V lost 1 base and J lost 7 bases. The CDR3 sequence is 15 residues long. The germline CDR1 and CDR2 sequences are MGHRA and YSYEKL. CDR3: CASSQGGTVGEKLFF. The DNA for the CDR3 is TGCGCCAGCAGCCAAGGGGGGACAGTGGGTGAAAAACTGTTTTTT.